This section outlines one T cell receptor (beta chain) sequence together with its context. Using immunoSEQ multiplex PCR, the repertoire was profiled, and TCRdb retains in-frame clones only, with some absent. The sample records 78,000 or so clones, 83% being singletons. The data belong to a study of blood T cell repertoires in COVID-19. Sequences were obtained from peripheral blood. The clonotype comes from an older woman with acute or convalescent COVID-19.

This chain's CDR3 is CASSLAGGPNEQYF. As DNA, the CDR3 is TGCGCCAGCAGTCTAGCGGGGGGGCCGAACGAGCAGTACTTC. V is TRBV10-2 and J is TRBJ2-7; 12 nucleotides align to TRBD2. The CDR3 is made up of 14 amino acids. Germline trimming cut 5 bases from V and 5 bases from J; bases unmatched to any gene: 4. CDR1 and CDR2 (germline): WSHSY, SAAADI.